The 10 T cell receptor beta chains below were found in one sample sequenced in a study of beta chain features in type 1 diabetes listed by TCRdb under 2018. Libraries were constructed by the immunoSEQ multiplex PCR assay. The High Capacity cDNA Reverse Transcription Kit was used to reverse transcribe all of the isolated RNA, meaning that expressed TCRB transcripts were what got sequenced. Imported from immuneACCESS, the table was reduced by TCRdb to in-frame sequences with V and J called. These copies leave out some clones; in studies compared against another copy, an unresolved V gene accounts for under half, and the cause of the remainder is not known. This sample comprises hundreds of thousands of clones, 10% to 15% of them detected only once. 0.017% of the sample rests with the top ten. Sequencing was done on a sample of naive CD4+ T cells from blood. This specimen's cell subset or site label, per the study, means: true naive CD4+ T cells. The receptors here all came from a young man in good health.

This clone was counted only a few times. CDR3 region: CASSLARGGLETQYF. The CDR3 DNA is TGTGCCAGCAGCTTAGCGCGGGGCGGCTTAGAGACCCAGTACTTC. The genes are TRBV7-9 and TRBJ2-5; a weak D match, TRBD2 (6 bases). This CDR3 spans 15 amino acids. The V gene's germline CDR1 is SEHNR and CDR2 FQNEAQ (reference sequence). The V end was cut by 0 bases, the J end by 4 bases, with 12 bases between.

This chain uses TRBV5-6 with TRBJ2-7; D is perhaps TRBD2 (5 bases). The V gene lost 3 bases and the J gene lost 3 bases, with 10 bases spanning the gap. Per germline, CDR1 SGHDT and CDR2 YYEEEE. The CDR3 contains 13 residues. The CDR3 DNA follows: TGTGCCAGCAGCTACGACTATCTCTACGAGCAGTACTTC. Its protein is CASSYDYLYEQYF.

This clone was observed once. The rearrangement links TRBV7-3 to TRBJ1-1; TRBD1 is a possible D gene (5 bases). The CDR3 length is 17 residues. The germline gives CDR1 SGHTA, CDR2 FQGTGA. The V and J ends lost 2 bases and 3 bases respectively, with 19 bases between them. CDR3 DNA sequence: TGTGCCAGCAGCTTATTTGGGGGGACTCATCAGGACACTGAAGCTTTCTTT. Its translation is CASSLFGGTHQDTEAFF.

V gene TRBV7-9 combines with J gene TRBJ2-5; 8 bases match TRBD1. V lost 5 bases, J lost 3 bases, and 14 bases stayed unmatched. This CDR3 comprises 17 residues. Germline loops: CDR1 SEHNR, CDR2 FQNEAQ (reference sequence). As DNA, the CDR3 is TGTGCCAGCAGCCCCATCCGGACAGGGTCCGGGAAAGAGACCCAGTACTTC. The encoded protein is CASSPIRTGSGKETQYF.

In its sample, this clone was seen a few times. The CDR3 DNA is TGTGCCAGCGGGAGAAGTGGAAACACCATATATTTT. Its translation: CASGRSGNTIYF. The chain combines TRBV7-8 with TRBJ1-3; D unresolved. Trimming took 8 bases from V and 3 from J, leaving 8 bases between them. Germline values: CDR1 SGHVS, CDR2 FQNEAQ. The CDR3 loop spans 12 amino acids.

As regards this clone: One end of the junction varies from germline; a read error may be responsible. The rearrangement joins TRBV7-2 to TRBJ2-2; D is perhaps TRBD2 (5 bases). CDR1 SGHTA and CDR2 FQGNSA come from the germline V gene. The CDR3 has 15 residues. For the CDR3, the DNA is TGCGCCAGCAGCCAAGATCTGAGGGTTACCGGGGAGCTGTTTTTT. Its translation is CASSQDLRVTGELFF.

The CDR3 bases are TGTGCCAGCAGCTTAAACAGGGCAAACTATGGCTACACCTTC. Translating it yields CASSLNRANYGYTF. The rearrangement uses TRBV7-2 and TRBJ1-2, with D possibly TRBD1 on 6 matching bases. Germline CDR1 is SGHTA and CDR2 is FQGNSA. Trimming pared 2 bases from V and 2 bases from J, leaving 9 bases between. The CDR3 loop spans 14 amino acids.

This clone was picked up a small number of times. The chain links TRBV9 to TRBJ2-1; 7 bases fit TRBD1. The CDR3 runs 14 residues. J gave up 7 bases and V 4 bases, and 8 bases lay outside the gene matches. The V gene's germline CDR1 is SGDLS and CDR2 YYNGEE. The CDR3, as DNA: TGTGCCAGCAGCCCCGAGACAGGGTATAATGAGCAGTTCTTC. Its translation: CASSPETGYNEQFF.

The chain couples TRBV11-1 to TRBJ1-1, with 7 nucleotides matching TRBD1. The CDR3 sequence is 15 residues long. After removal of 5 bases from V and 4 bases from J, the junction contained 10 bases not matched to a gene. The germline V gene has CDR1 SGHAT and CDR2 FQDESV (reference sequence). CDR3 nucleotides: TGTGCCAGCAGCACGGGACAGTCTTCGAGCACTGAAGCTTTCTTT. Its translation: CASSTGQSSSTEAFF.

This rearrangement joins TRBV30 to TRBJ1-1; D is perhaps TRBD1 (5 bases). Germline lookup yields CDR1 GTSNPN and CDR2 SVGIG (reference sequence). The CDR3 runs 14 residues. V lost 2 bases and J 6 bases, leaving 16 bases between the germline ends. The CDR3 region is CAWSPSTVYAEAFF. The CDR3 DNA reads TGTGCCTGGAGTCCGTCGACAGTTTACGCTGAAGCTTTCTTT.